The next 8 T cell receptor beta chains were all read from a single sample in a study of T cell repertoires in ileal Crohn's disease. Some clones are missing from TCRdb's copy, which holds only in-frame ones; the method was immunoSEQ multiplex PCR. Among 14,000 or so clones listed, approximately 70% were seen once. The sample taken for sequencing was ileal tissue. The receptors stem from an adult with Crohn's disease.

This chain joins TRBV7-2 and TRBJ2-5; 9 nucleotides match TRBD2. The CDR3 length is 16 residues. The germline V gene encodes CDR1 SGHTA and CDR2 FQGNSA. Unmatched junction bases numbered 12, after V lost 5 bases and J lost 5 bases. CDR3 coding DNA: TGTGCCAGCAGCCTTCTACGCGGGGGGGTCAGGGAGACCCAGTACTTC. Translation gives CASSLLRGGVRETQYF.

The chain uses TRBV5-8 and TRBJ2-7; 7 positions agree with TRBD1. Germline CDR1 is SGHTS and CDR2 is YDEGEE. The CDR3 sequence is 16 residues long. The junction had 11 bases not matched to a gene; V was cut back by 0 bases and J by 5 bases. CDR3 DNA sequence: TGTGCCAGCAGCTTGGGGACAGGTGATCCTACGGACGAGCAGTACTTC. Protein sequence: CASSLGTGDPTDEQYF.

The chain couples TRBV30 to TRBJ1-2; a possible D gene is TRBD1 (5 bases). The germline CDR1 and CDR2 sequences are GTSNPN and SVGIG (reference sequence). V lost 1 base and J 6 bases, leaving 12 bases between the germline ends. This CDR3 is built from 13 residues. CDR3 loop: CAWSDGGSDGYTF. CDR3 nucleotide sequence: TGTGCCTGGAGTGACGGGGGTTCTGATGGCTACACCTTC. Filled out from reference TRBV30 and TRBJ1-2, the complete variable domain reads SQTIHQWPATLVQPVGSPLSLECTVEGTSNPNLYWYRQAAGRGLQLLFYSVGIGQISSEVPQNLSASRPQDRQFILSSKKLLLSDSGFYLCAWSDGGSDGYTFGSGTRLTVV.

This chain joins TRBV19 and TRBJ2-1; D not resolved. Germline CDR1 is LNHDA and CDR2 is SQIVND (reference sequence). This CDR3 has 16 amino acids. With 3 bases removed from V and 0 bases from J, the gap between germline ends came to 12 bases. The CDR3 sequence: CASSIADGRSYNEQFF. The CDR3 bases are TGTGCCAGTAGTATCGCCGACGGCCGCTCCTACAATGAGCAGTTCTTC.

The V and J genes are TRBV11-3 and TRBJ2-1, with 8 bases fitting TRBD1. CDR1 is SGHNT, CDR2 YENEEA, per germline. The CDR3 contains 15 residues. V shed 0 bases, J shed 7 bases, and the junction held 5 bases outside the gene matches. DNA of the CDR3: TGTGCCAGCAGCTTAGATCAGGGGGCCGCTAATGAGCAGTTCTTC. It encodes CASSLDQGAANEQFF.

The chain combines TRBV11-1 with TRBJ2-3; D is unclear. Trimming cost V 5 bases and J 3 bases, with 9 bases left between them. Germline values: CDR1 SGHAT, CDR2 FQDESV (reference sequence). The CDR3 consists of 13 residues. The CDR3 region has the DNA TGTGCCAGCAGCGCCACTGTTACAGATACGCAGTATTTT. It yields the protein CASSATVTDTQYF.

The chain uses TRBV6-6 and TRBJ2-5; 7 bases line up with TRBD1. CDR3 length: 13 residues. The junction had 3 bases not matched to a gene; V was cut back by 7 bases and J by 1 base. CDR1 is MNHNY and CDR2 is SVGAGI in the germline V gene (reference sequence). The CDR3 region is CASNRDSQETQYF. The CDR3 nucleotides are TGTGCCAGCAATCGGGACAGCCAAGAGACCCAGTACTTC.

This sequence joins TRBV9 and TRBJ2-3; D possibly corresponds to TRBD1 (6 bases). The CDR3 runs to 17 residues. The ends were cut back, 0 bases at V and 1 base at J, with 15 bases in the middle. Germline V gene data show CDR1 as SGDLS and CDR2 as YYNGEE. The chain's CDR3 is CASSVEFLGGGTDTQYF. CDR3 nucleotide sequence: TGTGCCAGCAGCGTAGAGTTTCTAGGGGGAGGCACAGATACGCAGTATTTT.